A selection of T cell receptor beta chains follows, all from one sample in a study of shared clonotypes between healthy human individuals. The assay was immunoSEQ multiplex PCR, and TCRdb's table has in-frame clones only and misses some. Among about 2.2 million clones, 90% to 95% were seen once, and the ten largest hold 1.5% to 2%. Sample: naive CD8+ T cells from PBMCs. These receptors came from a man younger than 30 in good health. Some clones in this sample may be carry-over from other donors' samples. Both conserved end residues are part of each CDR3. Fields, in order: clone size, D gene, J gene, V gene, CDR3 protein, CDR3 DNA. The D gene is left open where the match is weak. Clone size appears in some rows only: once, few, many, or a class for an expanded clone.

NA	NA	TRBJ1-4	TRBV4-3	CASSQEGRASEKLFF	TGCGCCAGCAGCCAAGAAGGAAGGGCTAGTGAAAAACTGTTTTTT
NA	TRBD1	TRBJ2-3	TRBV27	CASSPRDRASTDTQYF	TGTGCCAGCAGTCCCCGAGACAGGGCGAGCACAGATACGCAGTATTTT
NA	TRBD2	TRBJ2-7	TRBV30	CAWREAGDYEQYF	TGTGCCTGGAGGGAAGCGGGAGACTACGAGCAGTACTTC
NA	TRBD1	TRBJ2-7	TRBV28	CASSPGTGVEQYF	TGTGCCAGCAGTCCCGGGACAGGGGTCGAGCAGTACTTC
once	TRBD1	TRBJ2-2	TRBV28	CASSRPGQGAPPNTGELFF	TGTGCCAGCAGCCGCCCCGGACAGGGGGCACCCCCTAACACCGGGGAGCTGTTTTTT
NA	TRBD2	TRBJ2-1	TRBV6-4	CASSDWGGRSYNEQFF	TGTGCCAGCAGTGACTGGGGGGGACGCTCCTACAATGAGCAGTTCTTC
NA	NA	TRBJ2-7	TRBV19	CASSLASSYEQYF	TGTGCCAGTTCCCTCGCTAGCTCCTACGAGCAGTACTTC
NA	TRBD2	TRBJ2-1	TRBV27	CASRGREGSYNEQFF	TGTGCCAGCAGAGGGCGGGAGGGGTCCTACAATGAGCAGTTCTTC
NA	TRBD1	TRBJ1-2	TRBV30	CAWSPGTGGHIYYGYTF	TGTGCCTGGAGTCCCGGGACAGGGGGCCATATTTACTATGGCTACACCTTC
NA	NA	TRBJ2-2	TRBV7-9	CASSLALNTGELFF	TGTGCCAGCAGCTTAGCGCTGAACACCGGGGAGCTGTTTTTT
NA	NA	TRBJ1-1	TRBV6-5	CASRPRPMNTEAFF	TGTGCCAGCAGGCCCCGACCCATGAACACTGAAGCTTTCTTT
NA	TRBD1	TRBJ1-5	TRBV27	CASRLTGANQPQHF	TGTGCCAGCAGATTAACAGGGGCGAATCAGCCCCAGCATTTT
NA	NA	TRBJ2-7	TRBV19	CASRDRDGIVDEQYF	TGTGCCAGTAGGGACCGGGACGGAATTGTCGACGAGCAGTACTTC
NA	TRBD1	TRBJ1-1	TRBV27	CASSLSRTGGTEAFF	TGTGCCAGCAGTTTATCCCGAACAGGGGGGACTGAAGCTTTCTTT
NA	NA	TRBJ2-7	TRBV10-3	CAISEGAGAYYEQYF	TGTGCCATCAGTGAGGGGGCAGGAGCCTACTACGAGCAGTACTTC
NA	NA	TRBJ2-7	TRBV27	CASSFGEEQYF	TGTGCCAGCAGTTTCGGGGAGGAGCAGTACTTC
NA	NA	TRBJ2-3	TRBV29-1	CSVDRRQGWDTQYF	TGCAGCGTTGACCGGCGCCAGGGGTGGGATACGCAGTATTTT
NA	NA	TRBJ1-2	TRBV7-9	CASSYGTSPIYGYTF	TGTGCCAGCAGCTACGGGACCTCACCCATCTATGGCTACACCTTC
NA	TRBD2	TRBJ2-2	TRBV7-9	CASREGTSAAGELFF	TGTGCCAGCAGGGAGGGGACTAGTGCGGCCGGGGAGCTGTTTTTT
NA	NA	TRBJ1-5	TRBV28	CASSFYPGREGDLGNQPQHF	TGTGCCAGCAGTTTTTATCCGGGACGTGAAGGGGATTTAGGCAATCAGCCCCAGCATTTT
NA	TRBD2	TRBJ2-7	TRBV27	CASSLRMGGSSYEQYF	TGTGCCAGCAGTTTAAGGATGGGCGGGAGCTCCTACGAGCAGTACTTC
NA	TRBD1	TRBJ1-2	TRBV28	CASSGTGGDYGYTF	TGTGCCAGCAGTGGGACAGGGGGCGACTATGGCTACACCTTC
NA	NA	TRBJ2-2	TRBV5-1	CASSFWGGNTGELFF	TGCGCCAGCAGCTTTTGGGGCGGGAACACCGGGGAGCTGTTTTTT
NA	NA	TRBJ1-5	TRBV19	CASSLRTGSNQPQHF	TGTGCCAGTAGTCTTCGGACGGGTAGCAATCAGCCCCAGCATTTT
NA	NA	TRBJ2-2	TRBV11-3	CASTLAPPGSSTGELFF	TGTGCCAGCACCCTAGCACCCCCAGGATCGAGCACCGGGGAGCTGTTTTTT
NA	TRBD2	TRBJ2-1	TRBV9	CASSVSGLAGLSNEQFF	TGTGCCAGCAGCGTATCTGGACTAGCGGGACTCTCCAATGAGCAGTTCTTC
NA	TRBD1	TRBJ2-2	TRBV15	CATSSRDRDNTGELFF	TGTGCCACCAGCAGCCGGGACAGGGATAACACCGGGGAGCTGTTTTTT
NA	NA	TRBJ1-2	TRBV11-2	CASSPRGVELYGYTF	TGTGCCAGCAGCCCTAGGGGTGTGGAGCTCTATGGCTACACCTTC
once	NA	TRBJ1-3	TRBV19	CASNEGISGNTIYF	TGTGCCAGTAATGAGGGGATCTCTGGAAACACCATATATTTT
NA	TRBD2	TRBJ2-1	TRBV5-8	CASSPGGFGNEQFF	TGTGCCAGCAGCCCGGGGGGGTTTGGCAATGAGCAGTTCTTC
NA	NA	TRBJ2-7	TRBV21-1	CASRDRAHEQYF	TGTGCTAGCCGGGACAGGGCCCACGAGCAGTACTTC
NA	NA	TRBJ2-5	TRBV15	CATSSHRSGQETQYF	TGTGCCACCAGCAGCCATAGGTCTGGACAAGAGACCCAGTACTTC
NA	TRBD2	TRBJ2-1	TRBV11-2	CASSLLAGAGTEQFF	TGTGCCAGCAGCTTATTAGCGGGAGCCGGCACTGAGCAGTTCTTC
NA	NA	TRBJ2-2	TRBV28	CASSSYRVTGELFF	TGTGCCAGCAGTTCGTATAGAGTCACCGGGGAGCTGTTTTTT
NA	TRBD2	TRBJ2-2	TRBV13	CASSARLAENTGELFF	TGTGCCAGCAGCGCAAGACTAGCGGAGAACACCGGGGAGCTGTTTTTT
NA	NA	TRBJ2-7	TRBV11-2	CASSLDPVGVEQYF	TGTGCCAGCAGCTTAGATCCCGTCGGGGTCGAGCAGTACTTC
NA	TRBD1	TRBJ2-7	TRBV4-1	CASSQGQAYEQYF	TGCGCCAGCAGCCAGGGACAGGCCTACGAGCAGTACTTC